Each of the 2 T cell receptor beta chains below was sequenced from the same sample in a study of cytomegalovirus exposure and HLA in healthy donors (dated by TCRdb to the late 2010s). Libraries came from the immunoSEQ multiplex PCR assay. For the multiplex PCR, a mixture combining 60 forward primers for TCR Vbeta segments and 13 reverse primers for TCR Jbeta segments was used. The table was pulled from immuneACCESS by TCRdb, which kept in-frame rearrangements only. Such tables lose some clones; where checked, under half of the loss comes from unresolved V genes, and the rest has no known cause. The sample profile shows about 75,000 clones; roughly 84% of them were found once. Approximately 17% of the sample goes to the ten largest clones. The sample was PBMCs. The receptors were sampled from a man in his 70s in good health and CMV-seropositive.

This clone was seen once. The chain carries TRBV25-1 and TRBJ2-4, with 7 bases aligning to TRBD2. The CDR3 runs 14 residues. J was trimmed by 8 bases and V by 2 bases; bases with no gene match: 6. Germline-derived CDR1 and CDR2 are MGHDK and SYGVNS. CDR3 region: CASSEPGRGDIQYF. Written as DNA, the CDR3 is TGTGCCAGCAGTGAACCGGGACGGGGGGACATTCAGTACTTC. Drawing the rest from reference TRBV25-1 and TRBJ2-4, the complete variable domain is EADIYQTPRYLVIGTGKKITLECSQTMGHDKMYWYQQDPGMELHLIHYSYGVNSTEKGDLSSESTVSRIRTEHFPLTLESARPSHTSQYLCASSEPGRGDIQYFGAGTRLSVL.

V is TRBV18 and J is TRBJ2-1; TRBD1 might be the D (5 bases). Trimming pared 2 bases from V and 3 bases from J, leaving 8 bases between. Germline values: CDR1 KGHSH, CDR2 LQKENI. This CDR3 has 14 residues. DNA for the CDR3: TGTGCCAGCTCACCAGGGGCCGGCTACAATGAGCAGTTCTTC. Protein product: CASSPGAGYNEQFF.